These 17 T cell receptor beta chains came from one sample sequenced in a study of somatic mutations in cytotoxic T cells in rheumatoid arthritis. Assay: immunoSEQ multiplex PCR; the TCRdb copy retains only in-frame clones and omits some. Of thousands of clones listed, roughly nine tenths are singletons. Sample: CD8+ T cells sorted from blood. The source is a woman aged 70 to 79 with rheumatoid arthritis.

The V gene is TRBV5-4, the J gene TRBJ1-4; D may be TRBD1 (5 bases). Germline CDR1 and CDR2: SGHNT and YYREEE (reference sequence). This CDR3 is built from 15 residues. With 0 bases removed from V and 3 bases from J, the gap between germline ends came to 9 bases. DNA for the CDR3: TGTGCCAGCAGCTTGGGCTTAGGGGCTAATGAAAAACTGTTTTTT. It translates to CASSLGLGANEKLFF.

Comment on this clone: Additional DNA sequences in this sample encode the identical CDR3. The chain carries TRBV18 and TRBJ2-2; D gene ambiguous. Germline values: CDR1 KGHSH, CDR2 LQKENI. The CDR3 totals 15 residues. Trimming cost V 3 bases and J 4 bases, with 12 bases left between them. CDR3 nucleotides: TGTGCCAGCTCACCCTCCGGTCCCGGCACCGGGGAGCTGTTTTTT. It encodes CASSPSGPGTGELFF.

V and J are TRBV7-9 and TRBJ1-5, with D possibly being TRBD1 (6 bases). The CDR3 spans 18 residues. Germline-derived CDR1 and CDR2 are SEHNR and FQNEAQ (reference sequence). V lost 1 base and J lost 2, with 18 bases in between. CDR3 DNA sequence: TGTGCCAGCAGCTTAGAAGGCAGGGGCGCTTGGGGCAATCAGCCCCAGCATTTT. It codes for CASSLEGRGAWGNQPQHF.

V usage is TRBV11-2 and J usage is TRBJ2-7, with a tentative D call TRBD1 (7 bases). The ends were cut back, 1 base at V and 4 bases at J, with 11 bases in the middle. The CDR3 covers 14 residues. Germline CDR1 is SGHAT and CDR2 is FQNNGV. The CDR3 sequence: CASSLGRGVYEQYF. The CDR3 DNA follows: TGTGCCAGCAGCTTAGGCAGGGGGGTTTACGAGCAGTACTTC.

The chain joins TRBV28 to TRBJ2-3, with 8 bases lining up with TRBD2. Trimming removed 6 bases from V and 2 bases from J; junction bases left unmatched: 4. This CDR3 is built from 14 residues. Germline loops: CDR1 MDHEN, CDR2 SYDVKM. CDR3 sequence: CASSRGGVTDTQYF. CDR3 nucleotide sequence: TGTGCCAGCAGCCGGGGGGGGGTCACAGATACGCAGTATTTT.

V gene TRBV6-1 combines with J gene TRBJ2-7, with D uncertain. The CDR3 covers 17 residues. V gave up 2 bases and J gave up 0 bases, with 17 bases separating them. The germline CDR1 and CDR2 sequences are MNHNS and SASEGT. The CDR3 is CASSELDGLRSSYEQYF. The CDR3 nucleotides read TGTGCCAGCAGTGAATTGGATGGGCTACGTAGCTCCTACGAGCAGTACTTC.

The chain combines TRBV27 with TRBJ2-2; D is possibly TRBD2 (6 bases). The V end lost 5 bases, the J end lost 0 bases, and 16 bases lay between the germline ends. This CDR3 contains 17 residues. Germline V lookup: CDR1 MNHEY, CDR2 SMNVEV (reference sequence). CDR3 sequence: CASSHLPGEANTGELFF. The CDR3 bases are TGTGCCAGCAGTCATCTTCCGGGGGAGGCGAACACCGGGGAGCTGTTTTTT.

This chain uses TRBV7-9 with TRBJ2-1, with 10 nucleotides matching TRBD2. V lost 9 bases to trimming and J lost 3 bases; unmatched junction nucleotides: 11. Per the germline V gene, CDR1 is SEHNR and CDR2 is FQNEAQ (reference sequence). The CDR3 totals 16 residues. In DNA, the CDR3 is TGTGCCAGTTCCGGGACTAGCGAGACCCTCTACAATGAGCAGTTCTTC. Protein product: CASSGTSETLYNEQFF.

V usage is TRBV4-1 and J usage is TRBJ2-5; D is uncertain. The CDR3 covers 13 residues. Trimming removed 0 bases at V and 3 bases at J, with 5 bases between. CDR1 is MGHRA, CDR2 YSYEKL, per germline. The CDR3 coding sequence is TGCGCCAGCAGCCAAGATATTGAAGAGACCCAGTACTTC. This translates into CASSQDIEETQYF.

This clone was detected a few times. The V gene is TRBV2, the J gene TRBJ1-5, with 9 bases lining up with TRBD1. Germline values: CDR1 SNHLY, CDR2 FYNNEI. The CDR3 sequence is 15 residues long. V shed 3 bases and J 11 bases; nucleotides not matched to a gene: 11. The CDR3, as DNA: TGTGCCAGCAGTGAGGGACAGGGTGGGACCCTGACCCAGCATTTT. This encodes CASSEGQGGTLTQHF.

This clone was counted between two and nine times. CDR3 sequence reads: CASTGTSLNEQFF. The CDR3 region has the DNA TGTGCCAGCACCGGGACTAGTCTGAATGAGCAGTTCTTC. This chain uses TRBV6-5 with TRBJ2-1; the match to TRBD2 covers 8 bases. CDR1 and CDR2 from the germline V gene are MNHEY and SVGAGI. The ends lost 7 bases at V and 7 bases at J; junction bases unmatched: 6. This CDR3 region has 13 residues.

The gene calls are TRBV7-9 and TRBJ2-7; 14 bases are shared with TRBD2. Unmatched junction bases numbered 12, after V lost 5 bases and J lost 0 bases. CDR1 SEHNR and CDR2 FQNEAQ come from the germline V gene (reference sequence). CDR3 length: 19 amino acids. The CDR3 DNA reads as TGTGCCAGCAGCGGAAGAGGGACTAGCGGGGGCTACTACTCCTACGAGCAGTACTTC. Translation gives CASSGRGTSGGYYSYEQYF.

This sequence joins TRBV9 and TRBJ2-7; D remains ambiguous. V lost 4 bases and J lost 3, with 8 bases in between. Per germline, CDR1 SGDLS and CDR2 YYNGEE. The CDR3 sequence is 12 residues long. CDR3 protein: CASSSNGYEQYF. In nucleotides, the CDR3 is TGTGCCAGCAGCTCCAACGGCTACGAGCAGTACTTC.

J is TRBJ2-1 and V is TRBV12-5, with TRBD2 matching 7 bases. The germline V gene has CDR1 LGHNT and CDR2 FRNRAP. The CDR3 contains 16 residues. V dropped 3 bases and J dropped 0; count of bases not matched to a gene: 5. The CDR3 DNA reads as TGTGCTAGTGGTTTTCTACTAGCGTCCTCCTACAATGAGCAGTTCTTC. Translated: CASGFLLASSYNEQFF.

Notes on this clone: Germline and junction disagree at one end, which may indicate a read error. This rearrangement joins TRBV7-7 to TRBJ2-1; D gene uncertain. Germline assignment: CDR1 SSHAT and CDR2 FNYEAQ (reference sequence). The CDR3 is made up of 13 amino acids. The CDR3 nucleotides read TGTGCTAGCAGCCCCAAGCTAGGCAATGAGCAGTTCTTC. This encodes CASSPKLGNEQFF. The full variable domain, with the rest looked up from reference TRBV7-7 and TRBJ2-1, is GAGVSQSPRYKVTKRGQDVTLRCDPISSHATLYWYQQALGQGPEFLTYFNYEAQPDKSGLPSDRFSAERPEGSISTLTIQRTEQRDSAMYRCASSPKLGNEQFFGPGTRLTVL.

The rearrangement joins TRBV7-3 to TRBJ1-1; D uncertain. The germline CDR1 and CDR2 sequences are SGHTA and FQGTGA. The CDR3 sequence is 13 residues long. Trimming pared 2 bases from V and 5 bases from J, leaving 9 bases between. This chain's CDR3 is CASSLGYGTEAFF. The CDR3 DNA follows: TGTGCCAGCAGCTTAGGATACGGGACTGAAGCTTTCTTT. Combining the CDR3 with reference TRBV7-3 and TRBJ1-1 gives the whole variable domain GAGVSQTPSNKVTEKGKYVELRCDPISGHTALYWYRQSLGQGPEFLIYFQGTGAADDSGLPNDRFFAVRPEGSVSTLKIQRTERGDSAVYLCASSLGYGTEAFFGQGTRLTVV.

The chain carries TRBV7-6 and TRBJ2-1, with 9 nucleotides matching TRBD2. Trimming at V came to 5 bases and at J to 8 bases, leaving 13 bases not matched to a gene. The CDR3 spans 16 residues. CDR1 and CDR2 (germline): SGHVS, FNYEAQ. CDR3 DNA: TGTGCCAGCAGCCTTGAGCGGGGGGAAATGGCGCATGAGCAGTTCTTC. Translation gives CASSLERGEMAHEQFF.